The 22 T cell receptor beta chains below all came from one sample that was sequenced in a study of cytomegalovirus exposure and HLA in healthy donors (dated by TCRdb to about 2017). Preparation of the library involved the immunoSEQ multiplex PCR assay. For the multiplex PCR, a mixture combining 60 forward primers for TCR Vbeta segments and 13 reverse primers for TCR Jbeta segments was used. TCRdb re-hosts the immuneACCESS table, in-frame sequences only. Its copies lack some clones; in the studies checked, an unresolved V gene accounts for under half of them, and the cause for the rest is not known. The sample profile shows tens of thousands of clones; approximately 80% of them were found once. The biggest ten clones account for more than 3% of the sample. The material sequenced was PBMCs. These TCRs come from a woman in her forties in good health and CMV-seropositive.

The chain recombines TRBV6-4 with TRBJ1-6, with TRBD1 identical over 8 bases. The CDR3 covers 15 residues. Trimming at V came to 3 bases and at J to 5 bases, leaving 3 bases not matched to a gene. In germline, CDR1 is MRHNA, CDR2 SNTAGT. The CDR3 loop is CASSDTGGDNSPLHF. Here the CDR3 DNA reads TGTGCCAGCAGTGATACAGGGGGTGATAATTCACCCCTCCACTTT.

This chain joins TRBV7-9 and TRBJ2-1; no reliable D call. Trimming left V 2 bases short and J 7 bases short, with 15 bases between. Germline V gene sequence: CDR1 SEHNR, CDR2 FQNEAQ (reference sequence). The CDR3 runs to 15 residues. CDR3 amino acids: CASSLRTLAINEQFF. CDR3 in DNA: TGTGCCAGCAGCTTACGTACATTAGCAATTAATGAGCAGTTCTTC.

This CDR3 reads CASSPPGLAVTDTQYF. Here the CDR3 DNA reads TGTGCCAGCAGCCCCCCGGGGCTAGCGGTCACAGATACGCAGTATTTT. The rearrangement joins TRBV7-2 to TRBJ2-3, with 7 nucleotides matching TRBD2. CDR3 length equals 16 residues. Germline V gene sequence: CDR1 SGHTA, CDR2 FQGNSA. With V trimmed by 5 bases and J by 2 bases, 10 bases remained unmatched.

The chain's CDR3 is CSVAQGTALKAFF. As DNA, the CDR3 is TGCAGCGTTGCGCAGGGCACTGCCCTAAAAGCTTTCTTT. The chain employs TRBV29-1 and TRBJ1-1; tentatively, D is TRBD1 (5 bases). Germline loops: CDR1 SQVTM, CDR2 ANQGSEA. Trimming stripped 4 bases from V and 9 bases from J, with 18 bases between. The CDR3 totals 13 residues.

A single count supports this clone. The genes are TRBV19 and TRBJ2-2, with D perhaps matching TRBD2 (6 bases). The germline CDR1 and CDR2 sequences are LNHDA and SQIVND (reference sequence). Trimming shortened V by 6 bases and J by 5 bases, and 19 bases separated the two germline ends. The CDR3 is 16 residues long. The CDR3 nucleotides are TGTGCCAGTAGCACACTGGGGCGTGGAGGGACCGGGGAGCTGTTTTTT. Encoded protein: CASSTLGRGGTGELFF. The variable domain in full, with the rest retrieved from reference TRBV19 and TRBJ2-2, is DGGITQSPKYLFRKEGQNVTLSCEQNLNHDAMYWYRQDPGQGLRLIYYSQIVNDFQKGDIAEGYSVSREKKESFPLTVTSAQKNPTAFYLCASSTLGRGGTGELFFGEGSRLTVL.

The chain has TRBV5-4 and TRBJ2-5; 9 bases are shared with TRBD1. The CDR3 covers 14 residues. V shed 4 bases and J 3 bases; nucleotides not matched to a gene: 4. Germline V lookup: CDR1 SGHNT, CDR2 YYREEE (reference sequence). DNA for the CDR3: TGTGCCAGCAGCCGGACAGGGGAGAAAGAGACCCAGTACTTC. Translation gives CASSRTGEKETQYF.

The chain joins TRBV5-1 to TRBJ1-4; 7 nucleotides agree with TRBD1. The germline gives CDR1 SGHRS, CDR2 YFSETQ. The CDR3 consists of 15 residues. The J segment lost 4 bases and the V segment lost 4 bases, leaving 7 bases of the junction unmatched. The CDR3 DNA is TGCGCCAGCAGCCCACAGGGGATAAATAATGAAAAACTGTTTTTT. Encoded protein: CASSPQGINNEKLFF.

This clone was counted between two and nine times. The chain couples TRBV7-8 to TRBJ1-5; D unresolved. The V gene's germline CDR1 is SGHVS and CDR2 FQNEAQ. CDR3 length: 13 amino acids. With 1 base removed from V and 4 bases from J, the gap between germline ends came to 5 bases. CDR3 residues: CASSLGENQPQHF. The CDR3 DNA follows: TGTGCCAGCAGCTTAGGGGAGAATCAGCCCCAGCATTTT.

The genes are TRBV27 and TRBJ2-3; TRBD2 matches at 7 bases. The CDR3 runs 13 residues. Trimming removed 6 bases from V and 6 bases from J; junction bases left unmatched: 6. Looked up from germline, CDR1 is MNHEY and CDR2 is SMNVEV (reference sequence). CDR3 sequence reads: CASSSTGGDTQYF. Here the CDR3 DNA reads TGTGCCAGCAGCTCAACCGGGGGGGATACGCAGTATTTT.

V gene TRBV10-3 combines with J gene TRBJ2-7, with D unclear. The CDR3 runs to 13 residues. Germline assignment: CDR1 ENHRY and CDR2 SYGVKD. V lost 7 bases and J 6 bases, leaving 16 bases between the germline ends. CDR3 sequence: CAIKNPSSSEQYF. CDR3 DNA sequence: TGTGCCATCAAGAATCCTAGTTCGTCCGAGCAGTACTTC.

As regards this clone: Distinct nucleotide sequences in the sample also encode this CDR3. This CDR3 is CASSSEGITEAFF. The CDR3 coding sequence is TGTGCCAGCAGCTCGGAGGGGATAACTGAAGCTTTCTTT. The J gene is TRBJ1-1, the V gene TRBV7-8, with a possible D match to TRBD1 (5 bases). The CDR3 has 13 amino acids. Germline V CDR1 and CDR2: SGHVS, FQNEAQ. The ends were cut back, 4 bases at V and 5 bases at J, with 11 bases in the middle.

The table lists this clone with a count of one. The conserved final phenylalanine or tryptophan is absent from the CDR3, which likely points to a read error. The genes are TRBV5-1 and TRBJ1-2; D ambiguous. Germline values: CDR1 SGHRS, CDR2 YFSETQ. This CDR3 is built from 14 residues. CDR3 amino acids: CASSLDTASYVYTL. In DNA, the CDR3 is TGCGCCAGCAGCCTTGACACGGCAAGCTATGTCTACACCCTC.

The chain has TRBV5-1 and TRBJ2-2, with a tentative D call TRBD1 (6 bases). Deletions cut 0 bases from V and 4 bases from J, with 10 bases between. The CDR3 is 15 residues long. Germline values: CDR1 SGHRS, CDR2 YFSETQ. CDR3: CASSLDTQGTGELFF. The CDR3 region has the DNA TGCGCCAGCAGCTTGGACACACAGGGCACCGGGGAGCTGTTTTTT.

This chain joins TRBV18 and TRBJ1-6; D is possibly TRBD1 (5 bases). Germline CDR1 and CDR2: KGHSH and LQKENI. V lost 0 bases to trimming and J lost 6 bases, with 6 bases between them. CDR3 length: 14 amino acids. CDR3 protein: CASSPPDSNSPLHF. The CDR3 nucleotides are TGTGCCAGCTCACCACCAGACAGTAATTCACCCCTCCACTTT.

The V and J genes are TRBV10-2 and TRBJ1-5; TRBD1 is a possible D gene (6 bases). This CDR3 is built from 13 residues. The V gene lost 9 bases and the J gene lost 5 bases, with 14 bases spanning the gap. CDR1 and CDR2 (germline): WSHSY, SAAADI. The CDR3 nucleotides are TGCGCCAGTGGGGGGCGGGGGCATCAGCCCCAGCATTTT. Residues: CASGGRGHQPQHF.

The rearrangement links TRBV19 to TRBJ2-7; a weak D match, TRBD1 (5 bases). Deletions cut 1 base from V and 2 bases from J, with 12 bases between. The CDR3 totals 15 residues. CDR1 and CDR2 from the germline V gene are LNHDA and SQIVND (reference sequence). DNA of the CDR3: TGTGCCAGTAGTATAGGGGGCGGAAAAACCTACGAGCAGTACTTC. Amino acids: CASSIGGGKTYEQYF.

V gene TRBV6-1 combines with J gene TRBJ2-7; 8 positions agree with TRBD1. CDR3 length: 13 residues. The V gene end was trimmed by 5 bases and the J gene end by 7 bases; junction bases not matched to a gene: 7. Germline lookup yields CDR1 MNHNS and CDR2 SASEGT. CDR3 loop: CASSSQGGTEQYF. CDR3 coding DNA: TGTGCCAGCAGTTCACAGGGGGGTACGGAGCAGTACTTC.

The chain has TRBV5-1 and TRBJ1-4; possible D gene TRBD1, 5 bases. Trimming took off 1 base at V and 4 bases at J, with 8 bases between the two ends. From germline, CDR1 is SGHRS and CDR2 YFSETQ. This CDR3 comprises 14 residues. The CDR3 coding sequence is TGCGCCAGCAGCTTGACGGGGGATAATGAAAAACTGTTTTTT. As protein: CASSLTGDNEKLFF.

The sample holds a few counts of this clone. The CDR3 sequence: CASSYGRGLETEAFF. CDR3 bases: TGTGCCAGCAGCTATGGAAGGGGGCTAGAGACTGAAGCTTTCTTT. The chain employs TRBV7-2 and TRBJ1-1; 7 bases are shared with TRBD1. J gave up 5 bases and V 4 bases, and 10 bases lay outside the gene matches. This CDR3 region has 15 residues. CDR1 and CDR2 from the germline V gene are SGHTA and FQGNSA.

The chain is built from TRBV6-5 and TRBJ1-4; the match to TRBD1 covers 9 bases. Trimming removed 1 base from V and 10 bases from J; junction bases left unmatched: 7. This CDR3 is built from 15 residues. Germline V gene data show CDR1 as MNHEY and CDR2 as SVGAGI. The CDR3 DNA sequence: TGTGCCAGCAGTTACTTGGGACAGGGCGGGGGAAAACTGTTTTTT. It is translated as CASSYLGQGGGKLFF.

The rearrangement joins TRBV7-9 to TRBJ1-2; D may be TRBD1 (6 bases). With 4 bases removed from V and 3 bases from J, the gap between germline ends came to 9 bases. The CDR3 has 13 residues. Germline assignment: CDR1 SEHNR and CDR2 FQNEAQ (reference sequence). CDR3 sequence reads: CASSSQGDYGYTF. For the CDR3, the DNA is TGTGCCAGCAGCTCACAGGGAGACTATGGCTACACCTTC.

This clone has a handful of counts. The rearrangement links TRBV10-3 to TRBJ2-5, with 9 positions matching TRBD1. CDR1 is ENHRY, CDR2 SYGVKD, per germline. The CDR3 consists of 13 residues. J gave up 5 bases and V 4 bases, and 2 bases lay outside the gene matches. The CDR3 DNA reads as TGTGCCATCAGTGGGACAGGGGTCGAGACCCAGTACTTC. It encodes CAISGTGVETQYF.